The T cell receptor (beta chain) under discussion was sequenced for a study of blood T cells in healthy people across ages. Findings of the study overall: When one million T cells were used, diversity estimates were thought to be underestimates.

For the second PCR, which ran for about 7 to 11 cycles, a sample-barcoded 5' primer and a J-beta primer mix were used. Each TCR beta cDNA got a 12-nucleotide random molecular identifier. TCRdb reanalysed the 5' RACE reads using MiXCR and keeps one entry per CDR3 protein. The sample lists 550,000 to 700,000 distinct CDR3 sequences; approximately 27% were seen once. Donation came from healthy Caucasian individuals in Russia who were aged 6 to 90. The authors extracted at least 6 micrograms of total RNA per sample. Trimming removed 6 bases from V and 5 bases from J, with 11 bases in between. Germline loops: CDR1 KGHDR, CDR2 SFDVKD. The CDR3 length is 13 residues. A word on this clonotype: What it recognizes is unknown.

This receptor was identified in a woman in her 70s in good health. This chain links TRBV24-1 with TRBJ2-3; possible D gene TRBD1, 6 bases. Specimen: blood. In nucleotides, the CDR3 is TGTGCCACCAGTCCCAGGGGAGTAGATACGCAGTATTTT. Its translation: CATSPRGVDTQYF.